This record covers a single T cell receptor beta chain. Trimming removed 3 bases at V and 5 bases at J, with 10 bases between. CDR1 and CDR2 from the germline V gene are GTSNPN and SVGIG (reference sequence). The CDR3 length is 12 residues. The sample comes from a study of blood T cell repertoires in COVID-19. Study as a whole: The United States, Italy and Spain supplied acute and convalescent COVID-19 samples. From T cells, B-cell-depleted T cells, or PBMCs came the material, which was cDNA or gDNA.

As handled by the study authors: Estimates of nucleated cell counts were drawn from the amplification of reference gene primers. Generated by immunoSEQ multiplex PCR, the TCRdb table keeps only in-frame clones and is missing some. The DNA gave D and trimming, while V, J and clone size come from that table. The sample gives around 99,000 clones, roughly 90% of which show up once; nearly 5% is in the top ten. The sequenced sample was peripheral blood. The sequence came from a man aged 40-50 years with active or convalescent COVID-19. The rearrangement uses TRBV30 and TRBJ1-1; D not resolved. The CDR3 sequence is CAWSQTGTEAFF. CDR3 sequence (DNA): TGTGCCTGGAGCCAAACGGGGACTGAAGCTTTCTTT. The full variable domain, completed using reference TRBV30 and TRBJ1-1, is SQTIHQWPATLVQPVGSPLSLECTVEGTSNPNLYWYRQAAGRGLQLLFYSVGIGQISSEVPQNLSASRPQDRQFILSSKKLLLSDSGFYLCAWSQTGTEAFFGQGTRLTVV.